This T cell receptor (beta chain) was identified in a study of blood T cell repertoires in COVID-19. Here immunoSEQ multiplex PCR was the method, and the copy in TCRdb shows in-frame clones only, minus some. The sample contains around 300,000 clones, around 91% of which appear only once. CDR1 SGHRS and CDR2 YFSETQ come from the germline V gene. V lost 3 bases to trimming and J lost 5 bases; unmatched junction nucleotides: 11. The CDR3 totals 18 residues. Material for sequencing was PBMCs or T cells enriched from blood (not recorded which). The chain carries TRBV5-1 and TRBJ1-6, with 10 bases identical to TRBD1. The sequence derives from a woman between 18 and 29 years old who had recovered from COVID-19. As DNA, the CDR3 is TGCGCCAGCAGCTGGGGAGACAGGGGGCGTTGGAATAATTCACCCCTCCACTTT. Its protein is CASSWGDRGRWNNSPLHF.